The clone carrying this T cell receptor (beta chain) was counted only a few times. Its antigen remains unidentified. This sample's RNA came from whole unsorted tissue. This entry belongs to a study of tumor and adjacent non-tumor tissue in lung cancer. Study context: Aged roughly 31 to 76 years, patients included fewer than 11 men and 4 or 5 women with stage I to III disease. Study results and limitations: Patients with more diverse tumor TCRs had worse survival.

Three rounds of nested PCR, following a modified ARM-PCR protocol, produced the TCRbeta library. One entry per CDR3 protein results from TCRdb running MiXCR on the multiplex PCR reads. The top ten clones hold 10% to 15% of a sample with 60,000 to 85,000 distinct CDR3 sequences, 80% of them seen once. The germline V and J ends were trimmed by 7 bases and 5 bases, with 18 bases remaining between them. CDR1 and CDR2 from the germline V gene are MNHEY and SVGAGI. This CDR3 comprises 15 residues. The material sequenced was lung tumor tissue. This TCR came from a woman in her forties or fifties with non-small cell lung cancer. The chain joins TRBV6-5 to TRBJ1-3; D might be TRBD1 (5 bases). CDR3 DNA sequence: TGTGCCAGCATAGGCGACAGCCGCGCTCGAAACACCATATATTTT. Encoded protein: CASIGDSRARNTIYF.